Following are 6 T cell receptor beta chains from one sample sequenced in a study of blood T cell repertoires in COVID-19. TCRdb keeps only in-frame clones here, not all; method: immunoSEQ multiplex PCR. Here the sample spans roughly 82,000 clones, around 82% being singletons. Material for sequencing was peripheral blood. The receptor source for this set is a man aged 55 to 70 with acute or convalescent COVID-19.

V usage is TRBV6-1 and J usage is TRBJ1-2, with TRBD1 as a possible D gene (5 bases). The ends were cut back, 3 bases at V and 6 bases at J, with 8 bases in the middle. Germline loops: CDR1 MNHNS, CDR2 SASEGT. This CDR3 has 12 amino acids. The CDR3 protein is CASSEGGDGYTF. The CDR3 DNA follows: TGTGCCAGCAGTGAGGGGGGAGATGGCTACACCTTC.

V usage is TRBV18 and J usage is TRBJ2-2; 7 bases are a match to TRBD2. The CDR3 consists of 16 residues. CDR1 is KGHSH, CDR2 LQKENI, per germline. The ends lost 1 base at V and 1 base at J; junction bases unmatched: 3. The CDR3 nucleotides read TGTGCCAGCTCACCACTGGGCGGGAGGAACACCGGGGAGCTGTTTTTT. This encodes CASSPLGGRNTGELFF. The full variable domain, completed using reference TRBV18 and TRBJ2-2, is NAGVMQNPRHLVRRRGQEARLRCSPMKGHSHVYWYRQLPEEGLKFMVYLQKENIIDESGMPKERFSAEFPKEGPSILRIQQVVRGDSAAYFCASSPLGGRNTGELFFGEGSRLTVL.

The chain couples TRBV7-9 to TRBJ2-1, with 8 bases lining up with TRBD2. From germline, CDR1 is SEHNR and CDR2 FQNEAQ (reference sequence). This CDR3 comprises 17 residues. V gave up 4 bases and J gave up 0 bases; unmatched junction bases: 8. The CDR3 coding sequence is TGTGCCAGCAGCTCAGAGCTAGCGGGTCGCTCCTACAATGAGCAGTTCTTC. Translation gives CASSSELAGRSYNEQFF.

V gene TRBV2 combines with J gene TRBJ2-2; tentative D call: TRBD1 (5 bases). The CDR3 contains 16 residues. In germline, CDR1 is SNHLY, CDR2 FYNNEI. Trimming pared 6 bases from V and 0 bases from J, leaving 14 bases between. The CDR3 bases are TGTGCCAGCAGCTACGACTGGGGCACGAACACCGGGGAGCTGTTTTTT. Its protein product is CASSYDWGTNTGELFF.

This chain joins TRBV6-6 and TRBJ1-2; unclear D gene. The germline V gene has CDR1 MNHNY and CDR2 SVGAGI (reference sequence). The CDR3 consists of 11 residues. Trimming shortened V by 5 bases and J by 6 bases, and 7 bases separated the two germline ends. The CDR3 reads CASSTQNGYTF. The CDR3 DNA is TGTGCCAGCAGTACCCAGAATGGCTACACCTTC.

The chain couples TRBV5-1 to TRBJ2-2; weak D call: TRBD2 (5 bases). The CDR3 extends over 16 amino acids. Germline loops: CDR1 SGHRS, CDR2 YFSETQ. Trimming removed 4 bases at V and 0 bases at J, with 13 bases between. The DNA for the CDR3 is TGCGCCAGCAGCCCACTAGGCATCGCGAACACCGGGGAGCTGTTTTTT. It is translated as CASSPLGIANTGELFF.